This TCR beta chain came from a study of blood T cell repertoires in COVID-19. Using immunoSEQ multiplex PCR, the repertoire was profiled, and TCRdb retains in-frame clones only, with some absent. The sample holds 95,000 to 150,000 clones, 80% seen once. Trimming left V 1 base short and J 2 bases short, with 10 bases between. This CDR3 has 14 amino acids. CDR1 and CDR2 from the germline V gene are SGHRS and YFSETQ. The sequenced sample consisted of peripheral blood. This receptor was identified in a man aged 55 to 69 with active or convalescent COVID-19. The chain is built from TRBV5-1 and TRBJ2-7, with D possibly being TRBD2 (6 bases). CDR3 sequence: CASSLIAEPYEQYF. DNA for the CDR3: TGCGCCAGCAGCTTGATAGCGGAACCCTACGAGCAGTACTTC.